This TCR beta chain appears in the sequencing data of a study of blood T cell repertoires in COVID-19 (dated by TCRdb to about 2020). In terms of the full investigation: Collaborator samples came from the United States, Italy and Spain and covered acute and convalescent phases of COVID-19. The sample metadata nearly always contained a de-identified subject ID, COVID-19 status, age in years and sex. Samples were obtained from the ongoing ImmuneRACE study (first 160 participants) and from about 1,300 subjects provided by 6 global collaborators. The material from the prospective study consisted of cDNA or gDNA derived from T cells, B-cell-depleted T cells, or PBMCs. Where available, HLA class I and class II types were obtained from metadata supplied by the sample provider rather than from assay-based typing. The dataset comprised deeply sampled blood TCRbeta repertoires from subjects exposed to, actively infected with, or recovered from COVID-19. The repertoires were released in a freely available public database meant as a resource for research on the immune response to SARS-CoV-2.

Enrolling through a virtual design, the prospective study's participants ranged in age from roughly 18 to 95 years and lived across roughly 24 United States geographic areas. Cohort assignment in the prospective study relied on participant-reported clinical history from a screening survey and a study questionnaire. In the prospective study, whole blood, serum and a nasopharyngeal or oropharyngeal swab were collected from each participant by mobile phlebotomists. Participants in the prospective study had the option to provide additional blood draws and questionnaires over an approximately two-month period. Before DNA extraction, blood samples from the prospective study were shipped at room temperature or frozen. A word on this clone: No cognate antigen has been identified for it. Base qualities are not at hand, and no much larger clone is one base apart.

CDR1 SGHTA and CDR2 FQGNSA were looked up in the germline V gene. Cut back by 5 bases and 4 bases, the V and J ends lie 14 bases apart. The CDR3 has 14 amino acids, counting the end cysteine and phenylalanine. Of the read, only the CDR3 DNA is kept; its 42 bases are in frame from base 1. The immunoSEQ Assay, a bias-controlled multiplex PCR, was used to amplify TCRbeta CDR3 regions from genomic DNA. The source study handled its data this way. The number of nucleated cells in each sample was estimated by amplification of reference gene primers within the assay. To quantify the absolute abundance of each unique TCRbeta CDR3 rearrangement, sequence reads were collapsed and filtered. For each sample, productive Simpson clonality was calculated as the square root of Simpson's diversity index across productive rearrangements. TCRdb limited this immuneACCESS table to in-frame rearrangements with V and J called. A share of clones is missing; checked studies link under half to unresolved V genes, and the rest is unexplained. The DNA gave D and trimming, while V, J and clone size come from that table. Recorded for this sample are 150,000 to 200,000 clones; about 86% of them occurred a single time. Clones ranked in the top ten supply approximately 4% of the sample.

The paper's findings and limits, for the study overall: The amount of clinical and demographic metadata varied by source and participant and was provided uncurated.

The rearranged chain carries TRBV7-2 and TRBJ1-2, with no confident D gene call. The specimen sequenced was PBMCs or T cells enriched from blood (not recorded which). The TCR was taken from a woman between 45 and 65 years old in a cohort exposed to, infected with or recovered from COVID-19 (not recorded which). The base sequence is TGTGCCAGCAGCAGAGGAAAGGAGAGCTATGGCTACACCTTC. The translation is CASSRGKESYGYTF.